This T cell receptor beta chain appears in the sequencing data of a study of shared clonotypes between healthy human individuals. Study-wide results and caveats: Some clonotypes were shared by all four sorted-subset donors, while others were not shared. The non-shared ones had lower generation probabilities than the shared ones. About 5% was the fraction of naive CD4 clonotypes found shared across a handful of donors.

Over several immunoSEQ plates, each subset's genomic DNA was distributed in even portions. Per the original methods: Junction-only immunoSEQ sequences carried no quality scores, so filtering differed. Data came from immunoSEQ multiplex PCR; TCRdb stores just in-frame clones and leaves some out. The D gene and trimming were derived from the DNA, and the V and J assignments and clone size from that table. The table records about 2.4 million clones, more than 90% of them present only once. The V end was cut by 2 bases, the J end by 10 bases, with 11 bases between. Germline V gene lookup returns CDR1 MGHRA and CDR2 YSYEKL. This CDR3 is 12 amino acids long. A word on this clone: Its matching antigen is unknown.

Sequencing was performed on naive CD4+ T cells sorted from blood. Subset meaning: CD45RA+ positively selected. This clonotype was sampled from a young man in good health. The rearrangement joins TRBV4-1 to TRBJ1-2; a possible D gene is TRBD1 (6 bases). The CDR3 sequence is CASSQPAGDYTF. The CDR3 region has the DNA TGCGCCAGCAGCCAACCAGCAGGGGACTACACCTTC.